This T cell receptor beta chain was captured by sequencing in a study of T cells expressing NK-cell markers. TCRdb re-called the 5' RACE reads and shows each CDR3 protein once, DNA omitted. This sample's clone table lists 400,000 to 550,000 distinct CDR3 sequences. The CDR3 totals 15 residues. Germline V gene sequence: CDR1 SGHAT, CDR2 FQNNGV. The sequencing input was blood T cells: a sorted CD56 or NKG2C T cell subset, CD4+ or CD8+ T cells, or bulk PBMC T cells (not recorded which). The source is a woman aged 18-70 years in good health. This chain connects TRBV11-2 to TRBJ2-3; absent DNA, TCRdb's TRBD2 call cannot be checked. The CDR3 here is CASITRGSRTDTQYF.